This entry features one TCR beta chain sequence. Primed by a sample-barcoded 5' primer and a J-beta primer mix, a second PCR proceeded for about 6 to 12 cycles. TCRdb passed the 5' RACE reads through MiXCR, listing each CDR3 protein once. This table has around 1.1 million distinct CDR3 sequences, less than 45% appearing once. The ends lost 6 bases at V and 9 bases at J; junction bases unmatched: 9. The germline V gene encodes CDR1 MNHNY and CDR2 SVGAGI (reference sequence). The CDR3 is made up of 13 amino acids. The data derive from a study of blood T cells in healthy people across ages. This TCR derives from a man younger than 35 in good health. This chain uses TRBV6-6 with TRBJ2-5; 8 positions match TRBD2. Sequenced material: blood. This CDR3 is CASSLGTSRAQYF. CDR3 sequence (DNA): TGTGCCAGCAGCCTTGGGACTAGTAGGGCCCAGTACTTC.